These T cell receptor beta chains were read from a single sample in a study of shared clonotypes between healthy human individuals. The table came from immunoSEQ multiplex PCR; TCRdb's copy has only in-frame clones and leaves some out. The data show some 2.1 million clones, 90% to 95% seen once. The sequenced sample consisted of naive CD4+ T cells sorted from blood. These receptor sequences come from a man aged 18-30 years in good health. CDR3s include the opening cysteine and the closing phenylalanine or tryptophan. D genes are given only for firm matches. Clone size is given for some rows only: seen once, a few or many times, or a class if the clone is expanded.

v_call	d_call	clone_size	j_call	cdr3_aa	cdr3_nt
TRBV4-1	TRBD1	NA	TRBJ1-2	CASSPPDRVYGYTF	TGCGCCAGCAGCCCCCCGGACAGGGTCTATGGCTACACCTTC
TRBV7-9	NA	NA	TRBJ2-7	CASSLTRGEQYF	TGTGCCAGCAGCTTAACGAGAGGCGAGCAGTACTTC
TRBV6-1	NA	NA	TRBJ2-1	CASSTGTGSYNEQFF	TGTGCCAGCAGCACCGGGACTGGATCCTACAATGAGCAGTTCTTC
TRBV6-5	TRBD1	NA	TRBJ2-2	CASRQGQGFTGELFF	TGTGCCAGCAGACAGGGACAGGGGTTCACCGGGGAGCTGTTTTTT
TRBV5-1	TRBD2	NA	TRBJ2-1	CASSLSGLATNEQFF	TGCGCCAGCAGCTTGTCGGGACTAGCCACCAATGAGCAGTTCTTC
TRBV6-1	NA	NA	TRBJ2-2	CAGGRDTHTGELFF	TGTGCCGGCGGACGGGACACACACACCGGGGAGCTGTTTTTT
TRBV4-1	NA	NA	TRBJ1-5	CASSQDLNQPQHF	TGCGCCAGCAGCCAAGATCTTAATCAGCCCCAGCATTTT
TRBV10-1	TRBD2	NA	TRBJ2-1	CASSESSLAGRYNEQFF	TGCGCCAGCAGTGAGTCGTCGCTAGCGGGGCGATACAATGAGCAGTTCTTC
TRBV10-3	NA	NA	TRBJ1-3	CAISEEGIMSGNTIYF	TGTGCCATCAGTGAGGAGGGAATCATGTCTGGAAACACCATATATTTT
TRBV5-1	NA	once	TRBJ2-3	CATGPFGGFDTDTQYF	TGCGCCACGGGGCCATTTGGAGGGTTCGACACAGATACGCAGTATTTT
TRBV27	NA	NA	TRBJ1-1	CASSLSGRNTEAFF	TGTGCCAGCAGTTTAAGCGGTCGAAACACTGAAGCTTTCTTT
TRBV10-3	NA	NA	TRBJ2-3	CAISDALATDTQYF	TGTGCCATCAGTGATGCGCTAGCCACAGATACGCAGTATTTT
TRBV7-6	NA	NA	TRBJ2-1	CASSFTLRTVDNEQFF	TGTGCCAGCAGCTTCACTCTACGGACCGTAGACAATGAGCAGTTCTTC
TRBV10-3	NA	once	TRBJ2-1	CAISQAGVGYYNEQFF	TGTGCCATCAGCCAAGCCGGGGTCGGATACTACAATGAGCAGTTCTTC
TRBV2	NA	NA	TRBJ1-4	CASRGPGKNEKLFF	TGTGCCAGCAGGGGCCCGGGGAAAAATGAAAAACTGTTTTTT
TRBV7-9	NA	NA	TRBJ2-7	CASTKAGTAGYEQYF	TGTGCCAGCACAAAGGCGGGGACCGCCGGCTACGAGCAGTACTTC
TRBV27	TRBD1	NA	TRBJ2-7	CASTWAGGYEQYF	TGTGCCAGCACTTGGGCAGGGGGTTACGAGCAGTACTTC
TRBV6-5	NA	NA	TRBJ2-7	CASSYGVPLGEQYF	TGTGCCAGCAGTTACGGGGTACCCCTGGGCGAGCAGTACTTC
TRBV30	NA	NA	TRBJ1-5	CAWSESGVGSNQPQHF	TGTGCCTGGAGTGAAAGCGGGGTCGGTAGCAATCAGCCCCAGCATTTT
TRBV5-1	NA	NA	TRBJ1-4	CASSPDGPATNEKLFF	TGCGCCAGCAGCCCGGACGGTCCCGCAACTAATGAAAAACTGTTTTTT
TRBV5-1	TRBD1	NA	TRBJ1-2	CASSTDRVEGYTF	TGCGCCAGCAGCACCGACAGGGTTGAGGGCTACACCTTC
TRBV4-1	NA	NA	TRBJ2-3	CASSRDGTSTDTQYF	TGCGCCAGCTCACGGGACGGAACTAGCACAGATACGCAGTATTTT
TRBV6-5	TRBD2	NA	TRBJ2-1	CASSPLAGYYNEQFF	TGTGCCAGCAGCCCACTAGCGGGTTACTACAATGAGCAGTTCTTC
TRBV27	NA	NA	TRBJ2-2	CASRPGKSRLYTGELFF	TGTGCCAGCAGGCCGGGTAAAAGCAGGTTATACACCGGGGAGCTGTTTTTT
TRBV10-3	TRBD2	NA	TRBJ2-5	CAISAGLAVLETQYF	TGTGCCATCAGCGCGGGACTAGCGGTATTGGAGACCCAGTACTTC
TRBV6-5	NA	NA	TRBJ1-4	CASGSPNEKLFF	TGTGCCAGCGGCTCCCCTAATGAAAAACTGTTTTTT
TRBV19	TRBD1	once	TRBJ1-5	CASSTPRTGFNQPQHF	TGTGCCAGTAGTACCCCGAGGACAGGGTTCAATCAGCCCCAGCATTTT
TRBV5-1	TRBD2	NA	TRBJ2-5	CASSSGASGSPYQETQYF	TGCGCCAGCAGCTCAGGAGCTAGCGGGAGTCCTTACCAAGAGACCCAGTACTTC
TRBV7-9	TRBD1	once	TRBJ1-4	CASSLVAGTGQEKLFF	TGTGCCAGCAGCTTAGTAGCTGGGACAGGGCAAGAAAAACTGTTTTTT
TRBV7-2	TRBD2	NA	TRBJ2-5	CASSLDSLAAETQYF	TGTGCCAGCAGCTTAGACAGTCTAGCGGCAGAGACCCAGTACTTC
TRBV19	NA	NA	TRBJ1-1	CASSIREVVAEAFF	TGTGCCAGTAGCATAAGGGAGGTGGTAGCTGAAGCTTTCTTT
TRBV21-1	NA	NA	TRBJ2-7	CASPWERGRKGRQYF	TGTGCCAGCCCCTGGGAAAGGGGGAGAAAAGGGCGGCAGTACTTC
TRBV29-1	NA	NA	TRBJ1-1	CSVEATEGTEAFF	TGCAGCGTTGAAGCCACTGAGGGCACTGAAGCTTTCTTT
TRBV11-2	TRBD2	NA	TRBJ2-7	CASSLVSSGGRFREQYF	TGTGCCAGCAGCTTAGTATCCTCGGGGGGTCGCTTTCGGGAGCAGTACTTC
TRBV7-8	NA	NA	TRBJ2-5	CASSFRGEETQYF	TGTGCCAGCAGCTTCAGGGGTGAAGAGACCCAGTACTTC
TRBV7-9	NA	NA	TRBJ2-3	CAAGYTQYF	TGTGCCGCCGGGTATACGCAGTATTTT
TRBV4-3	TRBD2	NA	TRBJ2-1	CASSPVSSGRGNEQFF	TGCGCCAGCAGCCCCGTGTCTAGCGGGAGAGGCAATGAGCAGTTCTTC
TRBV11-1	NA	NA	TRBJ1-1	CASSLEWVSEAFF	TGTGCCAGCAGCTTAGAATGGGTGTCTGAAGCTTTCTTT
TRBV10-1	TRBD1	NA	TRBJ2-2	CASSEVGTGDTGELFF	TGCGCCAGCAGTGAAGTAGGGACAGGGGACACCGGGGAGCTGTTTTTT
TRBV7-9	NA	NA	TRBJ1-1	CASSLEGGTEAFF	TGTGCCAGCAGCTTAGAAGGGGGGACTGAAGCTTTCTTT
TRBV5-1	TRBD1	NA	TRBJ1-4	CASSLDMPGGQKLFF	TGCGCCAGCAGCTTGGATATGCCAGGGGGTCAAAAACTGTTTTTT
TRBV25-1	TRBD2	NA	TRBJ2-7	CASRESHLAGAGEQYF	TGTGCCAGCAGGGAATCCCATCTAGCGGGGGCCGGCGAGCAGTACTTC
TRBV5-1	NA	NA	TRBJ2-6	CASSLVVGSGANVLTF	TGCGCCAGCAGCTTGGTTGTGGGCTCTGGGGCCAACGTCCTGACTTTC
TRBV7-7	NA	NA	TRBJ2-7	CASSLGRGDEQYF	TGTGCTAGCAGCTTAGGGAGAGGGGACGAGCAGTACTTC
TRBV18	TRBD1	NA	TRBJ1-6	CASSPLGTGGSPSYNSPLHF	TGTGCCAGCTCACCGCTGGGGACAGGGGGTTCCCCCTCCTATAATTCACCCCTCCACTTT
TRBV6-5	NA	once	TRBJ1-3	CASSFGLSGNTIYF	TGTGCCAGCAGTTTCGGGCTGTCTGGAAACACCATATATTTT
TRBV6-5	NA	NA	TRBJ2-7	CASSLPGGSYEQYF	TGTGCCAGCAGTCTTCCTGGTGGATCCTACGAGCAGTACTTC
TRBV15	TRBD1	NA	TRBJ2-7	CATSRGTGGNEQYF	TGTGCCACCAGCAGAGGGACAGGGGGCAACGAGCAGTACTTC
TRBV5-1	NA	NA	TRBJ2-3	CASSQNLNTDTQYF	TGCGCCAGCAGTCAAAACCTTAACACAGATACGCAGTATTTT
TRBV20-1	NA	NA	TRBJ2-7	CSANLLGEQYF	TGCAGTGCTAACCTGTTGGGGGAGCAGTACTTC
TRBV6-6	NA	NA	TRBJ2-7	CASSYGQGIYEQYF	TGTGCCAGCAGTTATGGCCAGGGCATCTACGAGCAGTACTTC